The 18 T cell receptor beta chains presented below share a single source sample, sequenced in a study of identical twins. TCRdb reprocessed the 5' RACE reads with MiXCR, giving one entry per CDR3 protein. Of some 790,000 distinct CDR3 sequences listed, around a sixth are singletons. The same data also went into a second study, on T cells expressing NK-cell markers.

Sequencing was carried out using PBMCs. The source of these receptors is a young woman in good health.

This rearrangement joins TRBV27 to TRBJ1-5; D may be TRBD1 (6 bases). CDR3 size: 13 residues. V lost 5 bases to trimming and J lost 7 bases, with 12 bases between them. CDR1 MNHEY and CDR2 SMNVEV come from the germline V gene (reference sequence). The CDR3 bases are TGTGCCAGCAGTCAGGGGACGGTACAGCCCCAGCATTTT. This codes for CASSQGTVQPQHF.

The sample holds a few counts of this clonotype. The V gene is TRBV9, the J gene TRBJ2-1; perhaps TRBD1 as D (5 bases). CDR3 length: 13 residues. Germline assignment: CDR1 SGDLS and CDR2 YYNGEE. Trimming removed 3 bases from V and 2 bases from J, with 6 bases in between. The CDR3 is CASSGGPYNEQFF. DNA for the CDR3: TGTGCCAGCAGCGGGGGCCCCTACAATGAGCAGTTCTTC.

This clonotype was observed a handful of times. The chain carries TRBV19 and TRBJ1-1; no reliable D call. The CDR3 contains 12 residues. In germline, CDR1 is LNHDA, CDR2 SQIVND (reference sequence). Deletions cut 0 bases from V and 1 base from J, with 0 bases between. The DNA of the CDR3 is TGTGCCAGTAGTATAGAGAACACTGAAGCTTTCTTT. It codes for CASSIENTEAFF.

This clonotype was observed a handful of times. The chain couples TRBV7-9 to TRBJ1-4, with 7 bases that match TRBD1. V dropped 3 bases and J dropped 4; count of bases not matched to a gene: 5. The CDR3 loop spans 15 amino acids. From germline, CDR1 is SEHNR and CDR2 FQNEAQ (reference sequence). CDR3 DNA sequence: TGTGCCAGCAGCTTGAAGGGACAGATTAATGAAAAACTGTTTTTT. Translation gives CASSLKGQINEKLFF.

V is TRBV29-1 and J is TRBJ2-7; TRBD1 might be the D (6 bases). The CDR3 is 15 amino acids. Trimming removed 4 bases from V and 1 base from J, with 17 bases in between. Looked up from germline, CDR1 is SQVTM and CDR2 is ANQGSEA. The chain's CDR3 is CSVGRRQAESYEQYF. CDR3 sequence (DNA): TGCAGCGTTGGGAGAAGACAGGCCGAATCCTACGAGCAGTACTTC.

This clonotype was counted a few times. This sequence joins TRBV2 and TRBJ2-6; 13 nucleotides align to TRBD2. Germline V gene sequence: CDR1 SNHLY, CDR2 FYNNEI. J lost 4 bases, V lost 7 bases, and 10 bases had no gene match. The CDR3 has 18 residues. CDR3 amino acids: CASTPTGLAGAGANVLTF. In DNA form, the CDR3 reads TGTGCCAGCACTCCTACCGGACTAGCGGGGGCGGGGGCCAACGTCCTGACTTTC.

The chain joins TRBV20-1 to TRBJ1-4, with 9 bases identical to TRBD1. The CDR3 has 14 residues. The trim removed 3 bases at V and 1 base at J, leaving 0 bases unmatched. CDR1 DFQATT and CDR2 SNEGSKA come from the germline V gene (reference sequence). The CDR3 bases are TGCAGTGCTAGGACAGGGGGAACTAATGAAAAACTGTTTTTT. The encoded protein is CSARTGGTNEKLFF.

In its sample, this clonotype was seen a few times. The V and J genes are TRBV10-2 and TRBJ2-7, with no clear D. Germline CDR1 and CDR2: WSHSY and SAAADI. Trimming cost V 4 bases and J 4 bases, with 11 bases left between them. The CDR3 length is 13 residues. Here the CDR3 DNA reads TGCGCCAGCAGTGCCACTGGCCGGTACGAGCAGTACTTC. Protein sequence: CASSATGRYEQYF.

The chain employs TRBV5-1 and TRBJ2-7; D not resolved. The length of the CDR3 is 13 residues. Deletions cut 0 bases from V and 8 bases from J, with 12 bases between. Germline CDR1 is SGHRS and CDR2 is YFSETQ. CDR3 sequence reads: CASSLDSPAKQYF. CDR3 DNA sequence: TGCGCCAGCAGCTTGGACAGTCCCGCCAAGCAGTACTTC.

The V gene is TRBV12-5, the J gene TRBJ1-1, with no clear D. Trimming removed 6 bases at V and 1 base at J, with 15 bases between. Germline V lookup: CDR1 LGHNT, CDR2 FRNRAP. This CDR3 has 15 residues. The CDR3 DNA reads TGTGCTAGTGGCCTCGTTTCAGGCGCGAACACTGAAGCTTTCTTT. It encodes CASGLVSGANTEAFF.

There are a few counts of this clonotype. The chain is built from TRBV10-3 and TRBJ2-3; D is uncertain. Between the trimmed V and J ends, which lost 4 bases and 0 bases, there was a span of 8 bases. Germline CDR1 and CDR2: ENHRY and SYGVKD. The CDR3 has 14 amino acids. CDR3 sequence reads: CAISVGGSTDTQYF. DNA of the CDR3: TGTGCCATCAGTGTCGGCGGTAGCACAGATACGCAGTATTTT.

This clonotype was detected only once. This chain joins TRBV2 and TRBJ2-1; possible D gene TRBD1, 6 bases. Trimming removed 8 bases from V and 0 bases from J, with 14 bases in between. The germline V gene has CDR1 SNHLY and CDR2 FYNNEI. This CDR3 spans 15 amino acids. CDR3 nucleotide sequence: TGTGCCAGCGTTGGGGGCCAGAGCTCCTACAATGAGCAGTTCTTC. This translates into CASVGGQSSYNEQFF.

The chain is built from TRBV4-3 and TRBJ1-2; D is perhaps TRBD1 (6 bases). The CDR3 is 14 amino acids. Germline V gene data show CDR1 as LGHNA and CDR2 as YSLEER. The ends were cut back, 2 bases at V and 7 bases at J, with 14 bases in the middle. CDR3 nucleotides: TGCGCCAGCAGCCAATTTGCAGGGGTATCTGGCTACACCTTC. Amino acid sequence: CASSQFAGVSGYTF.

This clonotype was detected many times. Here the CDR3 reads CASREGTGRNEQFF. CDR3 bases: TGCGCCAGCAGGGAGGGGACCGGTCGGAATGAGCAGTTCTTC. The V call is TRBV5-1, the J call TRBJ2-1; maybe TRBD2 (6 bases). V was trimmed by 5 bases and J by 7 bases, leaving 16 bases between them. Germline assignment: CDR1 SGHRS and CDR2 YFSETQ. This CDR3 contains 14 residues.

The rearrangement joins TRBV20-1 to TRBJ1-2, with D tentatively TRBD1 (6 bases). Germline V gene sequence: CDR1 DFQATT, CDR2 SNEGSKA (reference sequence). V shed 0 bases and J shed 3 bases, with 23 bases lying between them. The CDR3 has 18 amino acids. The CDR3: CSARDPLAYDRTHYGYTF. The CDR3 bases are TGCAGTGCTAGAGATCCCCTAGCCTACGACAGGACGCACTATGGCTACACCTTC.

This chain links TRBV7-9 with TRBJ2-7; D not resolved. CDR3 length: 15 amino acids. Germline V CDR1 and CDR2: SEHNR, FQNEAQ (reference sequence). Trimming shortened V by 5 bases and J by 9 bases, and 23 bases separated the two germline ends. The DNA of the CDR3 is TGTGCCAGCAGCGGAAATGAAGGTCAGGTTTTAGGGCAGTACTTC. It yields the protein CASSGNEGQVLGQYF.

The rearrangement links TRBV4-3 to TRBJ1-2; 10 nucleotides match TRBD1. The germline gives CDR1 LGHNA, CDR2 YSLEER. The CDR3 sequence is 15 residues long. The J segment lost 8 bases and the V segment lost 2 bases, leaving 8 bases of the junction unmatched. CDR3 residues: CASSQSGTGAWGYTF. The CDR3 DNA reads as TGCGCCAGCAGCCAAAGTGGGACAGGGGCTTGGGGCTACACCTTC.

The table lists this clonotype with a count of one. This chain joins TRBV5-1 and TRBJ2-5; D perhaps matches TRBD2 (6 bases). V was shortened by 6 bases and J by 0 bases, with 15 bases between the two germline ends. Germline values: CDR1 SGHRS, CDR2 YFSETQ. The CDR3 loop spans 15 amino acids. In DNA, the CDR3 is TGCGCCAGCACCCCCTGGCTAGCGAACCAAGAGACCCAGTACTTC. This sequence encodes CASTPWLANQETQYF.